This is a list of T cell receptor beta chains from one sample in a study of blood T cell repertoires in COVID-19. Here immunoSEQ multiplex PCR was the method, and the copy in TCRdb shows in-frame clones only, minus some. The table includes 200,000 to 300,000 clones, 91% detected once. The sequenced sample was peripheral blood. The receptor set was obtained from a person aged 18 to 35 with COVID-19, enrolled during active disease. The CDR3 runs from the conserved cysteine through the conserved F or W. The order of the fields is D gene, J gene, V gene, clone size, CDR3 protein, CDR3 DNA. A D gene is named only where the DNA matches it firmly. A clone size is listed for some rows: how often the clone was seen (once, few, many), or a class if it is expanded.

D: NA
J: TRBJ2-1
V: TRBV24-1
size: NA
CDR3: CATSDPARTDYNEQFF
DNA: TGTGCCACCAGTGATCCAGCAAGGACAGACTACAATGAGCAGTTCTTC

D: NA
J: TRBJ2-5
V: TRBV3-1/TRBV3-2
size: NA
CDR3: CASKNRSQETQYF
DNA: TGTGCCAGCAAGAACAGGAGCCAAGAGACCCAGTACTTC

D: NA
J: TRBJ1-1
V: TRBV27
size: few
CDR3: CASSLDSLNTEAFF
DNA: TGTGCCAGCAGTTTAGACAGCCTCAACACTGAAGCTTTCTTT

D: NA
J: TRBJ2-5
V: TRBV6-1
size: once
CDR3: CASSDEAGRKYQETQYF
DNA: TGTGCCAGCAGTGACGAGGCGGGGAGAAAATACCAAGAGACCCAGTACTTC

D: TRBD1
J: TRBJ2-6
V: TRBV5-1
size: NA
CDR3: CASEQGAGGANVLTF
DNA: TGCGCCAGCGAACAGGGGGCCGGTGGGGCCAACGTCCTGACTTTC

D: TRBD1
J: TRBJ1-1
V: TRBV7-9
size: NA
CDR3: CASSLGQGYTEAFF
DNA: TGTGCCAGCAGCCTGGGACAGGGGTACACTGAAGCTTTCTTT

D: NA
J: TRBJ1-1
V: TRBV7-9
size: NA
CDR3: CASSIDTGSGAFF
DNA: TGTGCCAGCAGCATCGATACAGGGTCCGGGGCTTTCTTT

D: NA
J: TRBJ2-3
V: TRBV6-5
size: NA
CDR3: CATLFSGTDTQYF
DNA: TGTGCCACCCTATTTAGCGGCACAGATACGCAGTATTTT

D: TRBD2
J: TRBJ2-7
V: TRBV5-4
size: NA
CDR3: CASSPGLAGSTSYEQYF
DNA: TGTGCCAGCAGCCCGGGACTAGCGGGATCAACCTCCTACGAGCAGTACTTC

D: NA
J: TRBJ1-2
V: TRBV28
size: NA
CDR3: CASTPSGYGYTF
DNA: TGTGCCAGCACCCCGTCAGGCTATGGCTACACCTTC

D: NA
J: TRBJ1-2
V: TRBV4-3
size: few
CDR3: CASSQAQGEGYGYTF
DNA: TGCGCCAGCAGCCAAGCGCAAGGTGAGGGCTATGGCTACACCTTC

D: NA
J: TRBJ1-1
V: TRBV25-1
size: NA
CDR3: CASASGDSTEAFF
DNA: TGTGCCAGCGCCTCCGGGGACTCCACTGAAGCTTTCTTT

D: TRBD2
J: TRBJ2-5
V: TRBV4-2
size: NA
CDR3: CASSQDFSGRDETQYF
DNA: TGTGCCAGCAGCCAAGATTTCAGCGGGAGAGATGAGACCCAGTACTTC

D: TRBD2
J: TRBJ2-1
V: TRBV5-4
size: once
CDR3: CASSQAGLYNEQFF
DNA: TGTGCCAGCAGCCAAGCGGGACTATACAATGAGCAGTTCTTC

D: NA
J: TRBJ2-2
V: TRBV28
size: NA
CDR3: CASEAGELFF
DNA: TGTGCCAGCGAGGCCGGGGAGCTGTTTTTT

D: TRBD1
J: TRBJ2-2
V: TRBV28
size: NA
CDR3: CASSPGGANGELFF
DNA: TGTGCCAGCAGTCCAGGGGGCGCGAACGGGGAGCTGTTTTTT